This TCR beta chain was sequenced in a study of beta chain features in type 1 diabetes. Study-wide points: TCRB CDR3 length was moderately but significantly reduced in all four CD4+ subsets of Type 1 diabetes patients. Patients with type 1 diabetes showed fewer VDJ junction insertions and more deletions.

Isolated RNA was reverse transcribed in full, so expressed TCRB transcripts were sequenced. The method was immunoSEQ multiplex PCR; TCRdb's version includes in-frame clones alone and lacks a portion of them. The repertoire holds around 170,000 clones, around 9% seen once, with about 0.75% in the top ten. This clone turned up a few times. Its target is unknown. V lost 7 bases and J 1 base, leaving 16 bases between the germline ends. Per germline, CDR1 LNHDA and CDR2 SQIVND (reference sequence). The CDR3 has 16 residues. The chain employs TRBV19 and TRBJ2-2; D is perhaps TRBD1 (5 bases). The source of this sequence is a woman aged 25 to 45 with type 1 diabetes. The sample consisted of central memory CD4+ T cells from blood. CDR3 bases: TGTGCCAGTAACCTACTCGGGCAGGGGAACACCGGGGAGCTGTTTTTT. Encoded protein: CASNLLGQGNTGELFF.